What follows are 7 T cell receptor beta chains derived from one specimen sequenced in a study of blood T cell repertoires in COVID-19. Produced via immunoSEQ multiplex PCR; TCRdb's table is partial and in-frame only. Among around 150,000 clones, approximately 81% were seen once, and the ten largest hold over 7.5%. Source material: peripheral blood. The receptors derive from a woman aged 60-70 years with active or convalescent COVID-19.

The chain carries TRBV6-5 and TRBJ2-1; no definite D call. This CDR3 contains 14 residues. Germline loops: CDR1 MNHEY, CDR2 SVGAGI. V shed 10 bases and J shed 2 bases, with 15 bases lying between them. In DNA, the CDR3 is TGTGCCACCATCCTTCGCCGGGCCTACAATGAGCAGTTCTTC. This codes for CATILRRAYNEQFF.

The genes are TRBV5-5 and TRBJ1-1; perhaps TRBD1 as D (5 bases). The V gene lost 0 bases and the J gene lost 9 bases, with 21 bases spanning the gap. Germline V gene data show CDR1 as SGHKS and CDR2 as YYEKEE (reference sequence). The CDR3 contains 16 residues. CDR3: CASSLVVGPTFLKAFF. CDR3 sequence (DNA): TGTGCCAGCAGCTTGGTGGTGGGGCCAACCTTCCTTAAAGCTTTCTTT.

This clone was recorded once. The chain combines TRBV19 with TRBJ1-2; the D gene is possibly TRBD1 (6 bases). The CDR3 has 13 residues. Per germline, CDR1 LNHDA and CDR2 SQIVND (reference sequence). V dropped 5 bases and J dropped 8 bases, with 15 bases sitting between them. Here the CDR3 reads CASSPLQGRGYTF. The CDR3 bases are TGTGCCAGTAGTCCTCTACAGGGCCGGGGCTACACCTTC. Together with reference TRBV19 and TRBJ1-2, the CDR3 gives the full variable domain: DGGITQSPKYLFRKEGQNVTLSCEQNLNHDAMYWYRQDPGQGLRLIYYSQIVNDFQKGDIAEGYSVSREKKESFPLTVTSAQKNPTAFYLCASSPLQGRGYTFGSGTRLTVV.

The rearrangement joins TRBV9 to TRBJ1-3; D is uncertain. There are 15 residues in the CDR3. The germline V and J ends were trimmed by 3 bases and 4 bases, with 14 bases remaining between them. Germline-derived CDR1 and CDR2 are SGDLS and YYNGEE. The CDR3: CASSADFLGGNTIYF. The CDR3 DNA reads as TGTGCCAGCAGCGCGGACTTTTTAGGAGGAAACACCATATATTTT.

The chain has TRBV18 and TRBJ1-2, with 7 positions matching TRBD1. The V gene end was trimmed by 3 bases and the J gene end by 7 bases; junction bases not matched to a gene: 8. This CDR3 has 14 amino acids. CDR1 and CDR2 (germline): KGHSH, LQKENI. This CDR3 is CASSPPDRAGGYTF. The CDR3 DNA is TGTGCCAGCTCACCCCCCGACAGGGCTGGTGGCTACACCTTC.

This clone was counted between two and nine times. The chain carries TRBV29-1 and TRBJ2-7, with D possibly being TRBD1 (5 bases). V was shortened by 3 bases and J by 2 bases, with 5 bases between the two germline ends. The CDR3 has 11 residues. CDR1 is SQVTM and CDR2 is ANQGSEA in the germline V gene. The DNA of the CDR3 is TGCAGCGTTGAGGGGCCCTACGAGCAGTACTTC. It translates to CSVEGPYEQYF.

This sequence joins TRBV6-6 and TRBJ1-2; D remains ambiguous. The CDR3 contains 15 residues. Germline CDR1 is MNHNY and CDR2 is SVGAGI (reference sequence). Trimming cost V 1 base and J 3 bases, with 12 bases left between them. Here the CDR3 DNA reads TGTGCCAGCAGTTACTTGCCCGGGTTCGACTATGGCTACACCTTC. Translation: CASSYLPGFDYGYTF.